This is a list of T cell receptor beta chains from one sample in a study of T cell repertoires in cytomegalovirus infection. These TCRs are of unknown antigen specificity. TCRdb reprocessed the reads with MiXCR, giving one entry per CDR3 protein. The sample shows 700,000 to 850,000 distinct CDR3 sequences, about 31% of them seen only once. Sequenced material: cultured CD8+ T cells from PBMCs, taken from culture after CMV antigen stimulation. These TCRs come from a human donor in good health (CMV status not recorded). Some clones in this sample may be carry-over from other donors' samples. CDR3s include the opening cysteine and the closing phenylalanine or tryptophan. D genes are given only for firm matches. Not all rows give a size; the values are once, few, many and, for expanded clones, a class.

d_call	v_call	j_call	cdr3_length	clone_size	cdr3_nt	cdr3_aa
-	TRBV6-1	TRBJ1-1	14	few	TGTGCCAGCAGTGAAGGGACCCTGAACACTGAAGCTTTCTTT	CASSEGTLNTEAFF
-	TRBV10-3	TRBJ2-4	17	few	TGTGCCATCAGTGAGTCGACGCGACACAGGGCCGGAAACATTCAGTACTTC	CAISESTRHRAGNIQYF
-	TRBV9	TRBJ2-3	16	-	TGTGCCAGCAGCGATACCGGGGATCTTGGCACAGATACGCAGTATTTT	CASSDTGDLGTDTQYF
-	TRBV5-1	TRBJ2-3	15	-	TGCGCCAGCAGCTCTCAGCTCTCCCGCACAGATACGCAGTATTTT	CASSSQLSRTDTQYF
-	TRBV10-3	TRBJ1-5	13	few	TGTGCCATCAGTGAGTCGACTTCGACGCCCCAGCATTTT	CAISESTSTPQHF
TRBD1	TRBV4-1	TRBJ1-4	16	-	TGCGCCAGCAGCCATTTGTGGGACAGGGTCGGTGAAAAACTGTTTTTT	CASSHLWDRVGEKLFF
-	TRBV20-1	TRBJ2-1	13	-	TGCAGTGCTAGAGATCCTTCCTACAATGAGCAGTTCTTC	CSARDPSYNEQFF
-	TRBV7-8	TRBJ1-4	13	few	TGTGCCAGCAGCTTAGTAGGGTATGAAAAACTGTTTTTT	CASSLVGYEKLFF
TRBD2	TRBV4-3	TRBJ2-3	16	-	TGCACCAGCAGACCAGGACTAGCGGGGGGGCCTAATACGCAGTATTTT	CTSRPGLAGGPNTQYF
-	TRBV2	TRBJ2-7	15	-	TGTGCCAGCCCCGCCGGGCGGGGCCTCTCCTACGAGCAGTACTTC	CASPAGRGLSYEQYF
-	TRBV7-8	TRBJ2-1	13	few	TGTGCCAGCAGCCCCGAAGGGAACAATGAGCAGTTCTTC	CASSPEGNNEQFF
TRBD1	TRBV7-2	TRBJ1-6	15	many	TGTGCCAGCACCCCCACAGGGGGCCGCAATTCACCCCTCCACTTT	CASTPTGGRNSPLHF
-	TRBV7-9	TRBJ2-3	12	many	TGTGCCAGCAGCCGTCAGGGGGATACGCAGTATTTT	CASSRQGDTQYF
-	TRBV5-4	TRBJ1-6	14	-	TGTGCCAGCAGGGTCCTAGGGGGGCTTTCACCCCTCCACTTT	CASRVLGGLSPLHF
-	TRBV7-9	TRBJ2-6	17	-	TGTGCCAGCAGCTTAGCGGGACGACTCTCTGGGGCCAACGTCCTGACTTTC	CASSLAGRLSGANVLTF
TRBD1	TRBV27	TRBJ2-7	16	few	TGTGCCAGCAGTTTTCTCGGACAGGCGAACTCCTACGAGCAGTACTTC	CASSFLGQANSYEQYF
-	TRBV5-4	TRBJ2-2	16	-	TGTGCCAGCAGATCTGACACCGAAGCTAACACCGGGGAGCTGTTTTTT	CASRSDTEANTGELFF
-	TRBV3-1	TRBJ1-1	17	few	TGTGCCAGCAGCCAAGATAGTAGATTAGCAAGAGATGGGTTGGCTTTCTTT	CASSQDSRLARDGLAFF
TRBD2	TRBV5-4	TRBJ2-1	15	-	TGTGCCAGCAGTCCCGGGACTAGCGGGGAAAATGAGCAGTTCTTC	CASSPGTSGENEQFF
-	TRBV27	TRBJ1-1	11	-	TGTGCCAGCATCTCGGGAGGGGAAGCTTTCTTT	CASISGGEAFF
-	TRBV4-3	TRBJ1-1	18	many	TGCGCCAGCAGCCAAGTAAGGGAATCCACATTTCAGAACACTGAAGCTTTCTTT	CASSQVRESTFQNTEAFF
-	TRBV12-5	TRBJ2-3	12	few	TGTGCTAGTGGTTTCTCTACCGATACGCAGTATTTT	CASGFSTDTQYF
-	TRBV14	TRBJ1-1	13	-	TGTGCCAGCAGCCATGACTTGGGCACTGAAGCTTTCTTT	CASSHDLGTEAFF
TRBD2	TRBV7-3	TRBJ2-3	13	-	TGTGCCAGCAGCTCAGGCGGGGGGTATACGCAGTATTTT	CASSSGGGYTQYF
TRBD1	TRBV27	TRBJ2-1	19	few	TGTGCCAGCAGCAAAGTTCTCATTTCGGACAGGGGGCGGATAAATGAGCAGTTCTTC	CASSKVLISDRGRINEQFF
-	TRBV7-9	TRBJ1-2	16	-	TGTGCCAGCAGCTCAAGTTTTACGGGGGATTTCTATGGCTACACCTTC	CASSSSFTGDFYGYTF
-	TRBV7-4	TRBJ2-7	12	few	TGTGCCAGCAGCTTAATAGAGTCCGAGCAGTACTTC	CASSLIESEQYF
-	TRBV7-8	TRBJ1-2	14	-	TGTGCCAGCAGCTTAGACATCCTTAACTATGGCTACACCTTC	CASSLDILNYGYTF
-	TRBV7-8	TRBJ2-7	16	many	TGTGCCAGCAGCTTAGGGGGGGCAGGGGGGTCCTACGAGCAGTACTTC	CASSLGGAGGSYEQYF
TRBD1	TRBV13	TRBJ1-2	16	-	TGTGCCAGCAGCGGCGAATCGGACAGGGGAGACTATGGCTACACCTTC	CASSGESDRGDYGYTF
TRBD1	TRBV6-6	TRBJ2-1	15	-	TGTGCCAGCAGTCCCGGGACAGTCGCCTACAATGAGCAGTTCTTC	CASSPGTVAYNEQFF
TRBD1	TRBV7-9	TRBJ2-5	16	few	TGTGCCAGCAGCTCACCACAGGACAGGCCAGGGGAGACCCAGTACTTC	CASSSPQDRPGETQYF
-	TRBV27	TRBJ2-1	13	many	TGTGCCAGCAGACGGGGGCTCTACAATGAGCAGTTCTTC	CASRRGLYNEQFF
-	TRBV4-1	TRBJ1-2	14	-	TGCGCCAGCAGCCAGGCTAGACAGGACTATGGCTACACCTTC	CASSQARQDYGYTF
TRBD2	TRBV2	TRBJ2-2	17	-	TGTGCCAGCAGTAAACTAGCGGGGGGGCCAGCGGTCGGGGAGCTGTTTTTT	CASSKLAGGPAVGELFF
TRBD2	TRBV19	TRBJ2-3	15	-	TGTGCCAGTAGTTCAGCGGGGGCCCGCACAGATACGCAGTATTTT	CASSSAGARTDTQYF
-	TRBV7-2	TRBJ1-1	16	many	TGTGCCAGCAGCTTACCGGGAGGGTCAAAGAACACTGAAGCTTTCTTT	CASSLPGGSKNTEAFF
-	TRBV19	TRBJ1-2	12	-	TGTGCCAGTACCCCAGACATGTGGGGCTACACCTTC	CASTPDMWGYTF
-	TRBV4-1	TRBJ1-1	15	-	TGCGCCAGCAGCCACCTGGGGGGCGACAACACTGAAGCTTTCTTT	CASSHLGGDNTEAFF
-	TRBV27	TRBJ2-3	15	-	TGTGCCAGCAGTTTATGGCCCTACACCACAGATACGCAGTATTTT	CASSLWPYTTDTQYF
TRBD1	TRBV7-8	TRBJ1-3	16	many	TGTGCCAGCAGCTTAGTGGCCGGGACAGCCGGAAACACCATATATTTT	CASSLVAGTAGNTIYF
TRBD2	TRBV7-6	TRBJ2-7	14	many	TGTGCCAGCAGCTTAACGGGGGGGTCCTACGAGCAGTACTTC	CASSLTGGSYEQYF
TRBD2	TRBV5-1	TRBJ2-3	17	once	TGCGCCAGCAGCTTGGGACTAGCGGGGGGATTCGCAGATACGCAGTATTTT	CASSLGLAGGFADTQYF
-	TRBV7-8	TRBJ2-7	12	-	TGTGCCAGCAGCTTAGTAGAGCCCGAGCAGTACTTC	CASSLVEPEQYF
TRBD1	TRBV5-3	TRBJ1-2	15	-	TGTGCCAGCAGCTTGCGACAGGGGTCGAGCTATGGCTACACCTTC	CASSLRQGSSYGYTF
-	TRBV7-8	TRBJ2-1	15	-	TGTGCCAGCAGCCCAAAGGGACTGTGGATGAATGAGCAGTTCTTC	CASSPKGLWMNEQFF
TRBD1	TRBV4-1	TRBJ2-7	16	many	TGCGCCAGCAGCCAGGCTTCGGACAGGGTGTCTTACGAGCAGTACTTC	CASSQASDRVSYEQYF
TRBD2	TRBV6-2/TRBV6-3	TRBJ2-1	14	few	TGTGCCAGCGCCATAGCGGGTCTTGTCGATGAGCAGTTCTTC	CASAIAGLVDEQFF